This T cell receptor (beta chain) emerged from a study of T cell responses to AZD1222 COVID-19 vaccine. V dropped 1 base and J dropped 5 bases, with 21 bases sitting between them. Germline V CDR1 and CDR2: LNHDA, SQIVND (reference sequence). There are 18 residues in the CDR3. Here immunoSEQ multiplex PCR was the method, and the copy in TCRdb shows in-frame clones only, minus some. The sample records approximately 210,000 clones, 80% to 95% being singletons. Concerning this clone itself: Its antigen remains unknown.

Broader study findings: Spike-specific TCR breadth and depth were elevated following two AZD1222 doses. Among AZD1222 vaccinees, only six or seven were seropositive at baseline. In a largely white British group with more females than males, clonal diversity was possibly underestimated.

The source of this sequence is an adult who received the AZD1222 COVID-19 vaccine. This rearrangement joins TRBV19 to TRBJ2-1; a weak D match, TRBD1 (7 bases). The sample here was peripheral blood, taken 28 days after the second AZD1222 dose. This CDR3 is CASSIGGLAKGAHNEQFF. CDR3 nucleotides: TGTGCCAGTAGTATAGGGGGACTGGCCAAGGGGGCCCACAATGAGCAGTTCTTC.